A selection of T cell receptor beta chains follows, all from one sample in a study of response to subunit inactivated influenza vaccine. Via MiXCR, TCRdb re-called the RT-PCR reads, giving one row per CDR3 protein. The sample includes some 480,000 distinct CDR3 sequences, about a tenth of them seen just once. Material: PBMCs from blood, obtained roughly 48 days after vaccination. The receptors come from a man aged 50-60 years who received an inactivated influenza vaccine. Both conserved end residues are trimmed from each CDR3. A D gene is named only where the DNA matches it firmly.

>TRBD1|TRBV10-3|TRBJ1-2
AIGQATYGYT
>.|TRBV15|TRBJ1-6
ATSRDLFSPLH
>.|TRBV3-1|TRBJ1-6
ASSEGEYNSPLH
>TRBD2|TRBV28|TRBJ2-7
ASSFARGRGAYEQY
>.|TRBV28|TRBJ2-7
ASSPTSPGTYEQY
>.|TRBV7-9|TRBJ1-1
ASSLLGSDTEAF
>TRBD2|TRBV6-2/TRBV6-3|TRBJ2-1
ASSPGQAGGNEQF
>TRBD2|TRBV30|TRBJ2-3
AWSVHGGGADTQY
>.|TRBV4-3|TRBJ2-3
ASSQVVQTTDTQY
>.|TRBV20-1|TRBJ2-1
SASATGIHPSNEQF
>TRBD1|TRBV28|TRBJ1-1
ASTLVGTGHTEAF
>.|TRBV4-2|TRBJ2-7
ASSQRDGGSYEQY
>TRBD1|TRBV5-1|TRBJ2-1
ASSWTGDEQF
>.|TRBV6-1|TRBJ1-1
ASRTGRGTNTEAF
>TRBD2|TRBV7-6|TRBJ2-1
ASSGGTSGRAISSYNEQF
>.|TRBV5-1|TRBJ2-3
ASSLRVGSTDTQY
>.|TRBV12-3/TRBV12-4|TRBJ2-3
ASSPLLGTGTDTQY
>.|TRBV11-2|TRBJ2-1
ASSPLMTGPSGYNEQF
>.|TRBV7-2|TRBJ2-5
ASTQGLTYQETQY
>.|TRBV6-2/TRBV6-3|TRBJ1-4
ASSSTRIEKLF
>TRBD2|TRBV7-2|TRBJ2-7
ASSLVGLASHEQY
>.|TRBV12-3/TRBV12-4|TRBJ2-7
ASSFRQDGDEQY
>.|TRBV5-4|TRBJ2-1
AFSQGSYNEQF
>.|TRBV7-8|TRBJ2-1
ASSLRGEIYNEQF
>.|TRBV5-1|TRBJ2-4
ASSTGFENIQY
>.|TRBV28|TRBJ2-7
ASTGQSSYEQY
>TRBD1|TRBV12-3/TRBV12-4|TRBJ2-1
ASSSPGQGHNEQF
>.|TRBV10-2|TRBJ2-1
ASISRVIYNEQF
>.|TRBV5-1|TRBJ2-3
ASNIQQDGDTQY
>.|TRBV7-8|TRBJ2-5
ASSLQTPTETQY
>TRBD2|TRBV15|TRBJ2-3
ATSRALAGGRRTDTQY
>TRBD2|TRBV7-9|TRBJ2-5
ASSSGLAGAGETQY
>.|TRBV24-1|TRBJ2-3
ATSDPGPRGSTDTQY
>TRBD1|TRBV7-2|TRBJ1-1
ASRKDRGKENTEAF
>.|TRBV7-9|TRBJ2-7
ASSLGGQAYEQY
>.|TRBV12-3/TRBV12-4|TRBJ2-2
ASSFGPGELF
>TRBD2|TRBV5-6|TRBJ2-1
ASRSGRLAGETYNEQF
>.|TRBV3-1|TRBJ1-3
ASSQVTGPYSGNTIY
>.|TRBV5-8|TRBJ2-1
ASSFEGVSSYNEQF
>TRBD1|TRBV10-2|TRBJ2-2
ASIPTRTGEGTNTGELF
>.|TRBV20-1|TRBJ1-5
SAPGGGFGNQPQH
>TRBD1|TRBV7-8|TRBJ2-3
ASSLHRDRGADTQY
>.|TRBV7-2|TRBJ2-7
ASSSPQEGRWEQY
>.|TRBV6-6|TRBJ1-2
ASSPGVGYGYT
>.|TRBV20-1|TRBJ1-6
SARGGSSYNSPLH
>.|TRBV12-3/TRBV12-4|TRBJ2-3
ASSDHNTGSPRTDTQY
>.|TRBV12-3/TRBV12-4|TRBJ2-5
ASNRAGYLGETQY
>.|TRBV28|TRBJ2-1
ASSLRSQRLNNEQF
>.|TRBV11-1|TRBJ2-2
ASSYNTWGAGELF
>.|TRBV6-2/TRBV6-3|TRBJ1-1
ASSLALLNTEAF
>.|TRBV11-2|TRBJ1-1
ASSLLIQNTEAF